This paragraph covers one T cell receptor (beta chain) sequence. The CDR3 covers 17 residues. V lost 0 bases and J lost 5; bases outside the gene matches: 12. Germline values: CDR1 SGHRS, CDR2 YFSETQ. TCRdb ran MiXCR on the 5' RACE reads and lists one entry per CDR3 protein. The sample contains 55,000 to 70,000 distinct CDR3 sequences, roughly 30% of which appear only once. The chain is built from TRBV5-1 and TRBJ1-1; TRBD1 aligns across 8 bases. Material: tumor-infiltrating memory CD4+ T cells sorted from the breast tumor. The subset is: memory CD4+ T cells, CD4+CD45RO+CD25-. This clonotype was sampled from a female donor with breast cancer. The CDR3 sequence is CASSLARTGSGGTEAFF. CDR3 coding DNA: TGCGCCAGCAGCTTGGCGAGGACAGGGTCCGGAGGAACTGAAGCTTTCTTT. Based on the CDR3 plus reference TRBV5-1 and TRBJ1-1, the full variable domain is KAGVTQTPRYLIKTRGQQVTLSCSPISGHRSVSWYQQTPGQGLQFLFEYFSETQRNKGNFPGRFSGRQFSNSRSEMNVSTLELGDSALYLCASSLARTGSGGTEAFFGQGTRLTVV.